The rows below give T cell receptor beta chains drawn from one sample of a study of blood T cell repertoires in COVID-19. Sequencing was performed with immunoSEQ multiplex PCR; in TCRdb, only in-frame clones are kept and a portion is missing. Of roughly 230,000 clones in the sample, approximately 86% were seen once. Specimen: peripheral blood. Source of these receptors: a woman aged 55 to 70 with active or convalescent COVID-19. Each CDR3 is given without its conserved first and last residue. Each record gives: V gene, J gene, CDR3 protein.

>TRBV5-4|TRBJ2-1
ASSSTSGGYNEQF
>TRBV5-1|TRBJ2-1
ASSLVRAGGYNEQF
>TRBV28|TRBJ2-7
ASSRRLAYSYEQY
>TRBV13|TRBJ2-1
ASSPTTDFEGSEQF
>TRBV29-1|TRBJ1-2
SVVSGRDYGYT
>TRBV3-1/TRBV3-2|TRBJ2-5
ASSQRTGGGETQY
>TRBV15|TRBJ2-7
ATSTGEGLVGHEQY
>TRBV10-3|TRBJ1-4
AIRKPPGTPKNEKLF
>TRBV28|TRBJ1-4
ASRETGREKLF
>TRBV5-4|TRBJ2-5
ASNSRTGEETQY
>TRBV28|TRBJ1-1
ASSEQGAIVRTEAF
>TRBV9|TRBJ2-2
ASSGPRAGISTGELF
>TRBV19|TRBJ2-5
ASSNRRETQY
>TRBV6-5|TRBJ2-6
ASSLDRSGANVLT
>TRBV18|TRBJ1-2
ASSKRTDLVGYT
>TRBV25-1|TRBJ1-1
ASSEFGGNKAF
>TRBV18|TRBJ2-4
ASSPQTGVAKNIQY
>TRBV27|TRBJ2-7
ASSLSPWEGGPNEQY
>TRBV20-1|TRBJ1-2
SARSGTHT
>TRBV7-2|TRBJ1-3
ASSLGVATVSDTIY
>TRBV2|TRBJ2-2
ASSVRSGGATGELF
>TRBV7-2|TRBJ1-6
ASRLTPGQVNSPLH
>TRBV7-8|TRBJ1-2
ASSPTTRGVYGYT
>TRBV5-6|TRBJ2-2
ASSFELDFPNTGELF
>TRBV5-1|TRBJ1-4
ASSLEPNEKLF
>TRBV9|TRBJ2-1
ASGLDRGNEQF
>TRBV28|TRBJ1-5
ASRTGLSNQPQH
>TRBV6-1|TRBJ2-7
ASSETPGQFYEQY
>TRBV24-1|TRBJ2-7
ATSDSPPENRDRDEQY
>TRBV3-1/TRBV3-2|TRBJ2-7
ASSPGQPYSYEQY
>TRBV18|TRBJ2-2
ASSPTLAGAGDTGELF
>TRBV11-3|TRBJ2-7
ASSSVNRAPFYEQY
>TRBV29-1|TRBJ1-1
SVERQGRETEAF
>TRBV10-1|TRBJ2-1
ASGADYNEQF
>TRBV11-2|TRBJ1-6
ASSLVGRGRNNSPLH
>TRBV7-2|TRBJ1-1
ASSTARVIAEAF